One and the same sample provided the 2 T cell receptor beta chains below, sequenced in a study of blood T cell repertoires in COVID-19. Clones were sequenced by immunoSEQ multiplex PCR, and TCRdb holds only the in-frame ones, with some missing. The table lists approximately 31,000 clones, just over 90% of them singletons. The sample was peripheral blood. Receptor source: a male donor with active COVID-19.

This clone was counted a single time. V is TRBV12-3 or TRBV12-4 and J is TRBJ1-2; 7 bases map to TRBD1. With 7 bases clipped from V and 2 bases from J, the junction kept 4 bases outside the gene matches. The CDR3 has 13 residues. The CDR3 loop reads CASKGTDNYGYTF. The CDR3 DNA follows: TGTGCCAGCAAGGGGACAGACAACTATGGCTACACCTTC.

This chain links TRBV6-2 or TRBV6-3 with TRBJ2-5; 9 bases map to TRBD2. After removal of 6 bases from V and 0 bases from J, the junction contained 11 bases not matched to a gene. CDR1 and CDR2 (germline): MNHEY, SVGEGT. The CDR3 contains 17 residues. The CDR3 sequence is CASSPLGTSRYQETQYF. CDR3 DNA: TGTGCCAGCAGCCCTCTGGGGACTAGCCGCTACCAAGAGACCCAGTACTTC.